The 14 T cell receptor beta chains presented below share a single source sample, sequenced in a study of regulatory T cells in long-lasting Graves disease. Time point here: newly diagnosed GD, antithyroid drugs for less than 3 months. Isolated PBMC RNA provided the starting material for the TCR library. Libraries of TCR beta came from iRepertoire HTBI primers plus Arm-PCR of CDR3 regions. TCRdb redid the calling of the multiplex PCR reads with MiXCR, one entry per CDR3 protein. The table has a few hundred thousand distinct CDR3 sequences, approximately 13% seen once. In addition, the sample was reused for a study of T cells in Graves' hyperthyroidism and ophthalmopathy.

The specimen comprised peripheral blood mononuclear cells (PBMCs), sampled at new diagnosis, from a patient treated with antithyroid drugs. These receptors were obtained from a man aged 30 to 45 with Graves disease.

This clonotype was detected ten times or more. This chain links TRBV5-1 with TRBJ2-7; 10 bases map to TRBD1. Germline assignment: CDR1 SGHRS and CDR2 YFSETQ. The CDR3 length is 15 residues. V lost 4 bases to trimming and J lost 2 bases; unmatched junction nucleotides: 6. CDR3 sequence: CASSQGTGVTYEQYF. The CDR3 nucleotides are TGCGCCAGCAGCCAAGGGACAGGGGTTACCTACGAGCAGTACTTC.

For this clonotype: With a much larger clone just one base away, this may be a read error. The chain couples TRBV27 to TRBJ2-1; 7 bases map to TRBD2. The CDR3 length is 17 residues. From germline, CDR1 is MNHEY and CDR2 SMNVEV (reference sequence). CDR3: CASSLWAGESSYNGQFF. CDR3 nucleotide sequence: TGTGCCAGCAGTTTATGGGCGGGAGAATCGTCCTACAATGGGCAGTTCTTC.

This clonotype has more than one count but fewer than ten. The V call is TRBV5-6, the J call TRBJ1-2, with D maybe TRBD1 (5 bases). CDR1 is SGHDT, CDR2 YYEEEE, per germline. The CDR3 totals 14 residues. Trimming stripped 0 bases from V and 4 bases from J, with 10 bases between. The CDR3 DNA sequence: TGTGCCAGCAGCTTGGTCGAGACAGCCTATGGCTACACCTTC. Translation gives CASSLVETAYGYTF.

This clonotype was counted a few times. This sequence joins TRBV27 and TRBJ2-3; D call uncertain. The CDR3 loop spans 14 amino acids. Germline V gene lookup returns CDR1 MNHEY and CDR2 SMNVEV (reference sequence). Trimming took 2 bases from V and 3 from J, leaving 9 bases between them. The CDR3 protein is CASSLLEATDTQYF. CDR3 nucleotides: TGTGCCAGCAGTTTACTTGAGGCGACAGATACGCAGTATTTT.

This clonotype showed up many times. The chain joins TRBV20-1 to TRBJ1-5; the match to TRBD1 covers 7 bases. This CDR3 region has 15 residues. V was clipped by 5 bases and J by 0 bases; unmatched bases: 7. Germline V CDR1 and CDR2: DFQATT, SNEGSKA (reference sequence). The CDR3 sequence is CSAAGTAYSNQPQHF. The CDR3 coding sequence is TGCAGTGCTGCCGGGACAGCATATAGCAATCAGCCCCAGCATTTT.

This clonotype was observed many times. The J gene is TRBJ2-7, the V gene TRBV20-1; either TRBD1 or TRBD2 may supply D (5 bases each). The CDR3 runs 14 residues. Trimming removed 2 bases from V and 3 bases from J, with 14 bases in between. Germline V gene lookup returns CDR1 DFQATT and CDR2 SNEGSKA (reference sequence). The CDR3 coding sequence is TGCAGTGCTAGAACGGGGCGAGAAGACTACGAGCAGTACTTC. Translated, it gives CSARTGREDYEQYF.

In its sample, this clonotype was seen many times. J is TRBJ2-7 and V is TRBV11-2; the match to TRBD2 covers 7 bases. With 2 bases clipped from V and 0 bases from J, the junction kept 4 bases outside the gene matches. CDR1 is SGHAT and CDR2 is FQNNGV in the germline V gene. The CDR3 totals 15 residues. CDR3 DNA: TGTGCCAGCAGCTTACGGCGGGAGAGCTCCTACGAGCAGTACTTC. Translating gives CASSLRRESSYEQYF.

The rearrangement links TRBV5-4 to TRBJ2-3; D not certain. The CDR3 extends over 14 amino acids. Germline V gives CDR1 SGHNT, CDR2 YYREEE (reference sequence). The V gene lost 5 bases and the J gene lost 0 bases, with 10 bases spanning the gap. As DNA, the CDR3 is TGTGCCAGCAGTGAAAGCCTGAGCACAGATACGCAGTATTTT. It is translated as CASSESLSTDTQYF.

This clonotype was seen ten or more times. The chain uses TRBV10-3 and TRBJ1-1, with D perhaps matching TRBD1 (5 bases). Looked up from germline, CDR1 is ENHRY and CDR2 is SYGVKD. Trimming cost V 4 bases and J 3 bases, with 6 bases left between them. The CDR3 length is 12 residues. CDR3 sequence reads: CAISGRDTEAFF. Written as DNA, the CDR3 is TGTGCCATCAGTGGCAGGGACACTGAAGCTTTCTTT.

As concerns this clonotype: The limits of the CDR3 on the DNA are not certain, so only TCRdb's listed CDR3 is given. The chain uses TRBV6-1 and TRBJ2-1; whether TRBD2, the table's D call, matches the DNA was not checked. The CDR3 is made up of 15 amino acids, end residues included. CDR1 is MNHNS, CDR2 SASEGT, per germline. CDR3 residues: CASSTSAGVSHEQFF.

This clonotype was counted at least ten times. The rearrangement links TRBV27 to TRBJ2-1, with 10 bases matching TRBD2. The CDR3 covers 17 residues. The junction had 10 bases not matched to a gene; V was cut back by 0 bases and J by 8 bases. Germline CDR1 reads MNHEY; CDR2 reads SMNVEV (reference sequence). The CDR3 coding sequence is TGTGCCAGCAGTTTATCTAGCGGGAGGCCCCCTAGGGATGAGCAGTTCTTC. This translates into CASSLSSGRPPRDEQFF.

This clonotype was seen ten or more times. This chain uses TRBV5-4 with TRBJ1-2; D might be TRBD1 (5 bases). Trimming removed 4 bases at V and 6 bases at J, with 13 bases between. The V gene's germline CDR1 is SGHNT and CDR2 YYREEE (reference sequence). The CDR3 is 13 amino acids. In DNA form, the CDR3 reads TGTGCCAGCAGCCCGGGACCGCCGAATGGCTACACCTTC. Residues: CASSPGPPNGYTF.

This clonotype was found many times. The V call is TRBV10-3, the J call TRBJ2-7; no clear D gene. The CDR3 loop spans 11 amino acids. The germline gives CDR1 ENHRY, CDR2 SYGVKD. The V gene lost 6 bases and the J gene lost 3 bases, with 6 bases spanning the gap. The CDR3 DNA sequence: TGTGCCATCAGCGGTGACTACGAGCAGTACTTC. This translates into CAISGDYEQYF.

The chain combines TRBV20-1 with TRBJ2-1; 9 nucleotides agree with TRBD1. V dropped 5 bases and J dropped 2; count of bases not matched to a gene: 7. This CDR3 has 15 amino acids. Germline V CDR1 and CDR2: DFQATT, SNEGSKA (reference sequence). In nucleotides, the CDR3 is TGCAGTGCTTGGGGACAGGGCGAAACCTACAATGAGCAGTTCTTC. This sequence encodes CSAWGQGETYNEQFF.